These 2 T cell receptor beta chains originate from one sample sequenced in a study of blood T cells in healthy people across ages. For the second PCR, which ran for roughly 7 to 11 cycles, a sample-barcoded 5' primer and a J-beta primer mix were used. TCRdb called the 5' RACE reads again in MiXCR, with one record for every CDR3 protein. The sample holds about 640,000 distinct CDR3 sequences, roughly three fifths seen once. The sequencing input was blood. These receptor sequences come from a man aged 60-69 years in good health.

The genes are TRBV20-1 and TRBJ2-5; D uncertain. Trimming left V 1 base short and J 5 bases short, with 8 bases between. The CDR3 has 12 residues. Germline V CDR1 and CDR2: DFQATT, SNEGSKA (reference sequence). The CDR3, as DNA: TGCAGTGCTAGAGCCTCCGGGGAGACCCAGTACTTC. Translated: CSARASGETQYF.

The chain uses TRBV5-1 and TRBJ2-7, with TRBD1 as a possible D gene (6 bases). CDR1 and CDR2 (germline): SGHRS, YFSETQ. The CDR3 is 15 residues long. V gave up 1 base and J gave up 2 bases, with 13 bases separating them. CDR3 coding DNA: TGCGCCAGCAGCTTGCAGACAGGAGGTACCTACGAGCAGTACTTC. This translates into CASSLQTGGTYEQYF.